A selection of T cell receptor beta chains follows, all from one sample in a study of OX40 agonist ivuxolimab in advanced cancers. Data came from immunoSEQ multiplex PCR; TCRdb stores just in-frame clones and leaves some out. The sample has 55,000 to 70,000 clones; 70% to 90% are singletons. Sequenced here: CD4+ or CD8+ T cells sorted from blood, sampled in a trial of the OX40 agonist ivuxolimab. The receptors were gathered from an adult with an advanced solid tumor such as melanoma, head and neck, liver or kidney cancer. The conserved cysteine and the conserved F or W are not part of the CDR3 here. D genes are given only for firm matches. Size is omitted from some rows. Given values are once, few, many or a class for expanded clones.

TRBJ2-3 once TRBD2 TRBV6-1 ASSEAREFDTQY
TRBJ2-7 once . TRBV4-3 ASSARAGSVGEQY
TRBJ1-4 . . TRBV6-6 ASSYSGGVNEKLF
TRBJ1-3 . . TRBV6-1 ASRERLRGSGNTIY
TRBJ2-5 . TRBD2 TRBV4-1 ASSPGPGLAGWTQY
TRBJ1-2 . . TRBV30 AWSVPGGNVYGYT
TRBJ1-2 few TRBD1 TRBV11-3 ASSAEGAGGSYGYT
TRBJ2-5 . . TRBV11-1 ASSFIQGETQY
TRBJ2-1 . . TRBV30 AWSGGPPPSSYNEQF
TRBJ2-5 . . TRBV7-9 ASSLSETQY
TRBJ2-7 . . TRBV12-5 ASRSGEVSYEQY
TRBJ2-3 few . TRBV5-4 ASSFGLDTQY
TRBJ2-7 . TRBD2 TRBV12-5 ASGLKTSTQLYEQY
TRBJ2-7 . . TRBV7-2 ASSVTPSYEQY
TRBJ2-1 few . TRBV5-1 ASSLSLGTYNEQF
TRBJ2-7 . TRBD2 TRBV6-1 ASKATSVDEQY
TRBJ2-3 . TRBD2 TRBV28 ASSFGGSSTDTQY
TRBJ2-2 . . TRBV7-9 ASSPLEEYFLNTGELF
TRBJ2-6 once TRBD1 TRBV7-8 ASSFRQGASGANVLT
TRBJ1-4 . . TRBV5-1 ASSLERGTEEKLF
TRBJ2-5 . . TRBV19 ATRDLTRETQY
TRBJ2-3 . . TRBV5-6 ASSLWGLLRTDTQY
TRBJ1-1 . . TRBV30 AWTDSPPLKAF
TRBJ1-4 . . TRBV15 ATSRDRGAEKLF
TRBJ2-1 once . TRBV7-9 ASSLVAGKF
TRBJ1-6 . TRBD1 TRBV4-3 ASSQDPMNRGINSPLH
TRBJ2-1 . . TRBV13 ASSLGQGTTFYNEQF
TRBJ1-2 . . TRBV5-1 ASNGGYGYT
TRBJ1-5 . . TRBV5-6 ASSQQEYAQPQH
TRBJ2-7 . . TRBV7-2 ASSLDRSSSYEQY
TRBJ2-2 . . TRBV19 ASSIGLGERELF
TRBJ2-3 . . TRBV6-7 ASSCPDTQY
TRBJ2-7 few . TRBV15 ATSRDLSREEQY
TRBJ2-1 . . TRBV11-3 ASSFDRGLGTSQF
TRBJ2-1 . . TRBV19 ASSGVPTYNEQF
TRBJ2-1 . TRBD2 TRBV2 ASRGLAGEWSEQF
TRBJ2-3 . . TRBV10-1 ASSERSASTDTQY
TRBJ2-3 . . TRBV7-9 ASTQRPSDFTDTQY
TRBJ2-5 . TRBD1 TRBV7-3 ASSPQGAPETQY